The source of this T cell receptor beta chain is a study of HIV-infected patients and healthy controls. General study points: CDR3 sharing between individuals was lower in HIV-infected patients than in healthy controls. Significantly higher mean Gini indices appeared in HIV-infected repertoires, possibly reflecting oligoclonality. Slight age and sex differences between study cohorts did not explain the diversity differences. Apparent post-therapy Gini recovery among HIV-infected patients was not reproduced with size-matched repertoires.

This clonotype was observed many times. Antigen: not known. Whole blood was used without fractionation, so all unsorted peripheral T cells were included. Losses at the gene ends were 6 bases for V and 1 base for J; bases not matched to a gene: 14. The CDR3 covers 18 residues. Germline values: CDR1 SGHTA, CDR2 FQGTGA. 500 ng RNA was reverse transcribed with alpha and beta constant-region primers. Each of the alpha and beta chains got its own library through chain-specific third strand synthesis with indices. TCRdb processed the 5' RACE reads anew with MiXCR; each CDR3 protein has one entry. The sample lists approximately 9,400 distinct CDR3 sequences; approximately 8% were seen once.

The sequence came from an adult in good health. The chain couples TRBV7-3 to TRBJ1-1, with 10 nucleotides matching TRBD1. Specimen: blood. Here the CDR3 DNA reads TGTGCCAGCAGTCCTCTCGCCGCCGGGACAGGGGCGAACACTGAAGCTTTCTTT. Protein sequence: CASSPLAAGTGANTEAFF.